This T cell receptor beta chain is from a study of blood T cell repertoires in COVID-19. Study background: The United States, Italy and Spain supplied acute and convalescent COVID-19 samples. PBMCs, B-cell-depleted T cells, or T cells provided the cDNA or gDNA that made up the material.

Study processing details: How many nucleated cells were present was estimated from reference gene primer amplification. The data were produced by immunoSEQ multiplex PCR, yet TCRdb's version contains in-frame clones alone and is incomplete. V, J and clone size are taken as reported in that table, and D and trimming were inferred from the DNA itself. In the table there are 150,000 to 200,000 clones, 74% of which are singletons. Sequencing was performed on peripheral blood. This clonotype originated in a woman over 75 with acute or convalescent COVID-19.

This CDR3 is CASSLSGTGVHEQYF. The CDR3 DNA reads TGTGCCAGCAGCTTATCCGGGACAGGGGTCCACGAGCAGTACTTC. This chain uses TRBV7-6 with TRBJ2-7; 10 bases line up with TRBD1. This CDR3 region has 15 residues. Germline V gene data show CDR1 as SGHVS and CDR2 as FNYEAQ. J gave up 5 bases and V 2 bases, and 6 bases lay outside the gene matches.